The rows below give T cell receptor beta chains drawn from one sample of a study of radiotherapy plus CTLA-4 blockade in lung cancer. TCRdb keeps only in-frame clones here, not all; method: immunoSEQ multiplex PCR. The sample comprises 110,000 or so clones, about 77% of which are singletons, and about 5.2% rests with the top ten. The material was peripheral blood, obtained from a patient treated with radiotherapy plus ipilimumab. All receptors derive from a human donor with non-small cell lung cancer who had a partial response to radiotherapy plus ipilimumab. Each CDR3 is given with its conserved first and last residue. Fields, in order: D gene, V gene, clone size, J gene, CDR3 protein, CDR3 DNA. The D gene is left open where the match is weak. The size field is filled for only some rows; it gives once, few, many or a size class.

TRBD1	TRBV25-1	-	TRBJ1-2	CASSDGQGYGYTF	TGTGCCAGCAGTGACGGACAGGGCTATGGCTACACCTTC
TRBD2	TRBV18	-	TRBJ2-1	CASSGLAGDGNEQFF	TGTGCCAGCTCCGGACTAGCGGGAGATGGCAATGAGCAGTTCTTC
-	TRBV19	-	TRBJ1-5	CASRLSPGQPQHF	TGTGCCAGTAGGTTGTCCCCAGGTCAGCCCCAGCATTTT
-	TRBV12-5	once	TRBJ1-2	CASGLDFGYGYTF	TGTGCTAGTGGATTGGACTTTGGCTATGGCTACACCTTC
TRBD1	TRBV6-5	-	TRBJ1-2	CASSRDRADGYTF	TGTGCCAGCAGCCGCGACAGGGCGGATGGCTACACCTTC
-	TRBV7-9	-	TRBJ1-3	CASSYTDSGNTIYF	TGTGCCAGCAGCTACACCGACTCTGGAAACACCATATATTTT
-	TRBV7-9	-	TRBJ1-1	CASSLGRTEAFF	TGTGCCAGCAGTCTGGGGAGGACTGAAGCTTTCTTT
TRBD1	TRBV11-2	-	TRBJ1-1	CASSFHRGTEAFF	TGTGCCAGCAGCTTTCACAGGGGCACTGAAGCTTTCTTT
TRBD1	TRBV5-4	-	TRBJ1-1	CASSFWTGMNTEAFF	TGTGCCAGCAGCTTCTGGACAGGGATGAACACTGAAGCTTTCTTT
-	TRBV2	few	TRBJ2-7	CASSGLNYEQYF	TGTGCCAGCAGTGGGCTTAACTACGAGCAGTACTTC
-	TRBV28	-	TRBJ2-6	CASSLTTGANVLTF	TGTGCCAGCAGTTTAACTACTGGGGCCAACGTCCTGACTTTC
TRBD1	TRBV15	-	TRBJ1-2	CATSRDSPTGTGEDYTF	TGTGCCACCAGCAGAGATTCCCCAACCGGGACAGGGGAGGACTACACCTTC
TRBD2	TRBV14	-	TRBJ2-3	CASSPLGGRATDTQYF	TGTGCCAGCAGCCCACTCGGTGGGAGGGCCACGGATACGCAGTATTTT
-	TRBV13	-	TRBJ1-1	CASSRVGRANTEAFF	TGTGCCAGCAGCCGGGTGGGGAGGGCGAACACTGAAGCTTTCTTT
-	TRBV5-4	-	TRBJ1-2	CASSLGGAHTF	TGTGCCAGCAGCTTGGGTGGGGCCCACACCTTC
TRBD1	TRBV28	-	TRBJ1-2	CASRRDRGRHYGYTF	TGTGCCAGCAGAAGGGACAGGGGGCGCCACTATGGCTACACCTTC
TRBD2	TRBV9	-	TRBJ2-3	CASGQGESGRVSTDTQYF	TGTGCCTCAGGACAGGGAGAAAGCGGGAGGGTAAGCACAGATACGCAGTATTTT
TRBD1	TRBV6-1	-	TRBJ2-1	CASWDRPTYNEQFF	TGTGCCAGTTGGGACAGGCCGACCTACAATGAGCAGTTCTTC
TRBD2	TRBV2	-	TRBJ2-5	CASRRTSGQETQYF	TGTGCCAGCAGACGGACTAGCGGCCAAGAGACCCAGTACTTC
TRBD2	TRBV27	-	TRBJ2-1	CASSPWTSGSNEQFF	TGTGCCAGCAGTCCCTGGACTAGCGGGAGCAATGAGCAGTTCTTC
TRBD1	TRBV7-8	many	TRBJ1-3	CASSKRPGTGIGNTIYF	TGTGCCAGCAGCAAACGTCCCGGGACAGGGATTGGAAACACCATATATTTT
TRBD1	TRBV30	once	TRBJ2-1	CAWSKTGGRSYNEQFF	TGTGCCTGGAGTAAAACAGGGGGTCGGTCCTACAATGAGCAGTTCTTC
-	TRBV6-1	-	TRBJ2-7	CASSSGQSYEQYF	TGTGCCAGCAGTAGCGGACAGAGTTACGAGCAGTACTTC
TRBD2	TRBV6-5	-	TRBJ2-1	CASSRQRGALNEQFF	TGTGCCAGCAGTCGACAGCGGGGGGCCCTAAATGAGCAGTTCTTC
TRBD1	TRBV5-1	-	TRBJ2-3	CASSRQGPLSTDTQYF	TGCGCCAGCAGTAGACAGGGTCCCCTGAGCACAGATACGCAGTATTTT
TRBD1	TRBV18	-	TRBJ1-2	CASSPEQGAWGYTF	TGTGCCAGCTCACCAGAACAGGGGGCTTGGGGCTACACCTTC
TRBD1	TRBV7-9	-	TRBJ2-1	CASSSTGAPPLGQFF	TGTGCCAGCAGCTCCACAGGGGCCCCTCCTCTAGGGCAGTTCTTC
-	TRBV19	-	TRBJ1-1	CASSITGGMNTEAFF	TGTGCCAGTAGTATAACGGGGGGAATGAACACTGAAGCTTTCTTT
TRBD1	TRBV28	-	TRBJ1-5	CASSETGVFSNQPQHF	TGTGCCAGCAGCGAGACAGGGGTTTTTAGCAATCAGCCCCAGCATTTT
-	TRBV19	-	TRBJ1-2	CASSNRVPFYGYTF	TGTGCCAGTAGTAACAGAGTTCCTTTTTATGGCTACACCTTC
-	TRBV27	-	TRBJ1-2	CASSLKVGLYGYTF	TGTGCCAGCAGTTTAAAGGTGGGACTCTATGGCTACACCTTC
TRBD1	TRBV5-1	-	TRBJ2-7	CASGQQPGQGAWEQYF	TGCGCCAGCGGACAACAACCGGGACAGGGGGCATGGGAGCAGTACTTC
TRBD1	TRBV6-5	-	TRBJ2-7	CASSKRQGPYEQYF	TGTGCCAGCAGTAAGAGACAGGGGCCCTACGAGCAGTACTTC
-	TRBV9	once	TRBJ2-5	CASSVRQAVGETQYF	TGTGCCAGCAGCGTTCGACAGGCGGTAGGTGAGACCCAGTACTTC
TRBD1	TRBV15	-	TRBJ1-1	CATSRERGQGYSEAFF	TGTGCCACCAGCAGAGAAAGGGGACAGGGGTATTCTGAAGCTTTCTTT
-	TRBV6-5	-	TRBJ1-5	CASSYSRVNQPQHF	TGTGCCAGCAGTTACTCCCGGGTTAATCAGCCCCAGCATTTT
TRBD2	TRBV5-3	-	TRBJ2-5	CARSDTGTGTSGNGETQYF	TGTGCCAGAAGCGACACCGGGACGGGGACTAGCGGGAACGGAGAGACCCAGTACTTC
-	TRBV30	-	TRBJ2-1	CAWSVRSENEQFF	TGTGCCTGGAGTGTCCGGAGCGAAAATGAGCAGTTCTTC
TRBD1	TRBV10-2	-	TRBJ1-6	CASSESRTTGMGLDSPLHF	TGCGCCAGCAGTGAGTCGCGTACGACAGGGATGGGATTGGATTCACCCCTCCACTTT
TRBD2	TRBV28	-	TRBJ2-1	CASSLEMGPRGRRYNEQFF	TGTGCCAGCAGCTTAGAAATGGGACCTCGCGGGAGGAGGTACAATGAGCAGTTCTTC
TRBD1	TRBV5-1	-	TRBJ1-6	CASTRDRGISPLHF	TGCGCCAGCACGCGGGACAGGGGAATTTCACCCCTCCACTTT
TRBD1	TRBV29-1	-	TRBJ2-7	CSVDGQDTYEQYF	TGCAGCGTTGATGGACAGGATACCTACGAGCAGTACTTC
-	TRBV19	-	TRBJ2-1	CASSTLTGIYNEQFF	TGTGCCAGTAGTACCCTTACAGGGATCTACAATGAGCAGTTCTTC
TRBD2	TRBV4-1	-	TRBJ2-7	CASSQPGLVAYEQYF	TGCGCCAGCAGCCAACCGGGACTAGTAGCCTACGAGCAGTACTTC
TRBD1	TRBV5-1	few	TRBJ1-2	CASSLGQGAFGYTF	TGCGCCAGCAGCTTGGGACAGGGGGCTTTTGGCTACACCTTC
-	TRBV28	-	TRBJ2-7	CASRYDSSYEQYF	TGTGCCAGCAGATACGACAGCTCCTACGAGCAGTACTTC
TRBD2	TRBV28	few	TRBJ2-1	CASSLPSGISYNEQFF	TGTGCCAGCAGTTTACCTAGCGGGATCTCCTACAATGAGCAGTTCTTC
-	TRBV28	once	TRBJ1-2	CASSAQGGGRDYGYTF	TGTGCCAGCAGTGCCCAGGGCGGGGGTAGGGACTATGGCTACACCTTC
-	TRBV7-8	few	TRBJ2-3	CASSLVGGTQYF	TGTGCCAGCAGCTTAGTCGGGGGTACGCAGTATTTT
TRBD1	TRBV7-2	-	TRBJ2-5	CASSQRVAGGTQYF	TGTGCCAGCAGCCAGAGGGTAGCAGGGGGGACCCAGTACTTC
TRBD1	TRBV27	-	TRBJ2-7	CASSLRGWMGPGQVLYEQYF	TGTGCCAGCAGCCTTAGAGGGTGGATGGGGCCGGGACAGGTACTATACGAGCAGTACTTC
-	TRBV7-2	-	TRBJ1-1	CASSLGGAEAFF	TGTGCCAGCAGCTTAGGGGGGGCTGAAGCTTTCTTT
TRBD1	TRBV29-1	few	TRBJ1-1	CSVATGGLTEAFF	TGCAGCGTCGCGACAGGGGGCTTGACTGAAGCTTTCTTT